This TCR beta chain derives from a study of T cells after yellow fever vaccination. Study-wide results and caveats: Clonotypes appearing in both CD4 and CD8 compartments existed, and their share was small.

TCRdb ran MiXCR on the 5' RACE reads and lists one entry per CDR3 protein. The profile shows 250,000 to 300,000 distinct CDR3 sequences, approximately 13% of them singletons. This clonotype has only a few counts. Its antigen is unidentified. The trim removed 4 bases at V and 5 bases at J, leaving 3 bases unmatched. This CDR3 spans 13 amino acids. Per germline, CDR1 SQVTM and CDR2 ANQGSEA. The TCR was taken from a man in his thirties or forties who received the YFV17D yellow fever vaccine. This specimen was CD4+ T cells sorted from PBMCs, taken 45 days after the yellow fever booster vaccination. V gene TRBV29-1 combines with J gene TRBJ1-5; 9 bases map to TRBD1. This CDR3 reads CSVGRDRDQPQHF. The CDR3 region has the DNA TGCAGCGTTGGCAGGGACAGGGATCAGCCCCAGCATTTT.